Here is one TCR beta chain with its context. What it binds is not known. Researchers ran the PCR with 60 Vbeta and 13 Jbeta primers. Generated by immunoSEQ multiplex PCR, the TCRdb table keeps only in-frame clones and is missing some. This sample has a few hundred thousand clones, with 65% to 80% found just once. These data come from a study of cytomegalovirus exposure and HLA in healthy donors. General study results and limits: Listed as cytomegalovirus-associated were roughly 180 TCR beta chains.

The germline CDR1 and CDR2 sequences are SGDLS and YYNGEE. Germline trimming cut 4 bases from V and 5 bases from J; bases unmatched to any gene: 17. The CDR3 extends over 17 amino acids. V gene TRBV9 combines with J gene TRBJ1-2; 7 positions agree with TRBD1. Sequenced material: PBMCs. This receptor was obtained from a girl aged 2-10 years in good health and CMV-seronegative. The CDR3 loop reads CASSHPLGRQGSYGYTF. CDR3 nucleotides: TGTGCCAGCAGCCATCCTCTTGGGCGACAGGGCTCGTATGGCTACACCTTC.